This record concerns one T cell receptor beta chain sequence. Its target is unknown. V was clipped by 5 bases and J by 2 bases, with 10 bases between them. The CDR3 covers 12 residues. The germline gives CDR1 DFQATT, CDR2 SNEGSKA (reference sequence). The data belong to a study of CD8+CD57+ T cells in acquired aplastic anemia. Looking at the study overall: The mean DNA yield obtained from sorted CD4+ and CD8+ cells came to around 3 ug.

Study-wide results and caveats: In common between the patients and the controls were around 29 CD8+ CDR3 sequences. Patients were compared with controls for CD8+ Simpson's diversity, and no significant difference emerged.

Genomic DNA constituted the template upon which TCR beta VDJ and CDR3 profiling was performed. TCRdb itself ran the reads through MiXCR, one entry per CDR3 protein. The data hold tens of thousands of distinct CDR3 sequences, with 55% to 75% observed a single time. All patients picked for sequencing had shown, by flow cytometry, an expansion of CD8+CD57+ cells. The origin of this receptor is a human donor with aplastic anemia. The chain has TRBV20-1 and TRBJ2-7, with a possible D match to TRBD2 (6 bases). The sequenced sample consisted of sorted CD4+, CD8+, or CD8+CD57+ T cells (not recorded which) from PBMCs. CDR3 amino acids: CSARLDTYEQYF. The CDR3 bases are TGCAGTGCTCGACTAGATACCTACGAGCAGTACTTC.